These 25 T cell receptor beta chains share one sample of origin, sequenced in a study of chemoradiotherapy in HPV16-positive cancers. Assay used: immunoSEQ multiplex PCR; TCRdb lists only in-frame clones, some missing. The profile shows 20,000 to 25,000 clones, approximately 83% of them singletons. Specimen: blood, collected from a patient who underwent chemoradiotherapy. The receptor source for this set is a human donor with HPV-associated anogenital cancer.

The CDR3 nucleotides are TGTGCCAGCAGCAAGGGACTAGCGACTTACAATGAGCAGTTCTTC. This encodes CASSKGLATYNEQFF. V usage is TRBV7-3 and J usage is TRBJ2-1, with 10 nucleotides matching TRBD2. The CDR3 covers 15 residues. V shed 5 bases, J shed 4 bases, and the junction held 5 bases outside the gene matches. Germline V CDR1 and CDR2: SGHTA, FQGTGA.

The V call is TRBV2, the J call TRBJ2-1, with 7 bases that match TRBD1. After removal of 6 bases from V and 0 bases from J, the junction contained 5 bases not matched to a gene. Germline V lookup: CDR1 SNHLY, CDR2 FYNNEI. The CDR3 extends over 15 amino acids. The CDR3 coding sequence is TGTGCCAGCAGCCCACAGGGGCACTCCTACAATGAGCAGTTCTTC. Protein: CASSPQGHSYNEQFF.

V is TRBV12-5 and J is TRBJ1-1; possibly TRBD1 for D (5 bases). There are 13 residues in the CDR3. The V and J ends lost 5 bases and 4 bases respectively, with 11 bases between them. In germline, CDR1 is LGHNT, CDR2 FRNRAP. The CDR3 region has the DNA TGTGCTAGTGGTCTGAGGGGCGTCACTGAAGCTTTCTTT. It specifies CASGLRGVTEAFF. Supplemented by reference TRBV12-5 and TRBJ1-1, the full variable domain reads DARVTQTPRHKVTEMGQEVTMRCQPILGHNTVFWYRQTMMQGLELLAYFRNRAPLDDSGMPKDRFSAEMPDATLATLKIQPSEPRDSAVYFCASGLRGVTEAFFGQGTRLTVV.

The V and J genes are TRBV6-4 and TRBJ2-1; TRBD2 is a possible D gene (7 bases). The CDR3 consists of 15 residues. CDR1 is MRHNA, CDR2 SNTAGT, per germline. V lost 2 bases, J lost 5 bases, and 13 bases lay in between. The chain's CDR3 is CASSDEGEGNNEQFF. The CDR3, as DNA: TGTGCCAGCAGTGACGAGGGGGAGGGGAACAATGAGCAGTTCTTC.

The chain joins TRBV5-6 to TRBJ2-1; the match to TRBD2 covers 8 bases. The CDR3 is 14 amino acids. CDR1 and CDR2 (germline): SGHDT, YYEEEE. Unmatched junction bases numbered 5, after V lost 2 bases and J lost 7 bases. CDR3 in DNA: TGTGCCAGCAGCTTCGGGACTAGGGGTAATGAGCAGTTCTTC. The encoded protein is CASSFGTRGNEQFF.

The gene calls are TRBV15 and TRBJ2-3; D is ambiguous. The CDR3 length is 15 residues. Germline assignment: CDR1 LNHNV and CDR2 YYDKDF (reference sequence). Trimming took off 0 bases at V and 0 bases at J, with 7 bases between the two ends. The CDR3 DNA reads as TGTGCCACCAGCAGAGATCGGATTAGCACAGATACGCAGTATTTT. It is translated as CATSRDRISTDTQYF.

The gene calls are TRBV6-6 and TRBJ2-5; 11 nucleotides agree with TRBD2. The CDR3 runs 15 residues. From germline, CDR1 is MNHNY and CDR2 SVGAGI (reference sequence). Trimming at V came to 5 bases and at J to 5 bases, leaving 7 bases not matched to a gene. CDR3 loop: CASSARLAGMETQYF. CDR3 coding DNA: TGTGCCAGCAGTGCGCGACTAGCGGGGATGGAGACCCAGTACTTC.

This sequence joins TRBV7-2 and TRBJ2-5, with D possibly TRBD1 on 5 matching bases. The CDR3 is 13 amino acids. The V and J ends lost 5 bases and 3 bases respectively, with 10 bases between them. Germline loops: CDR1 SGHTA, CDR2 FQGNSA. The CDR3 nucleotides are TGTGCCAGCAGCCCCAGGGTTGAAGAGACCCAGTACTTC. Translated: CASSPRVEETQYF.

The chain joins TRBV18 to TRBJ2-7, with D perhaps TRBD1 (6 bases). The CDR3 spans 14 residues. Trimming pared 6 bases from V and 3 bases from J, leaving 15 bases between. Germline CDR1 reads KGHSH; CDR2 reads LQKENI. The CDR3 loop reads CASSQGDIRYEQYF. The DNA for the CDR3 is TGTGCCAGCTCGCAAGGGGACATTCGCTACGAGCAGTACTTC.

This clone came up once. The rearrangement links TRBV5-1 to TRBJ2-7; TRBD1 or TRBD2 may be the D gene (7 bases each). The ends were cut back, 2 bases at V and 5 bases at J, with 20 bases in the middle. The CDR3 is 16 residues long. Germline assignment: CDR1 SGHRS and CDR2 YFSETQ. The CDR3 loop reads CASSLRQGGLVNEQYF. CDR3 nucleotides: TGCGCCAGCAGCTTACGACAGGGAGGGCTTGTGAACGAGCAGTACTTC. Supplemented by reference TRBV5-1 and TRBJ2-7, the full variable domain reads KAGVTQTPRYLIKTRGQQVTLSCSPISGHRSVSWYQQTPGQGLQFLFEYFSETQRNKGNFPGRFSGRQFSNSRSEMNVSTLELGDSALYLCASSLRQGGLVNEQYFGPGTRLTVT.

The CDR3 protein is CASSLHLNTEAFF. Here the CDR3 DNA reads TGTGCCAGCAGCCTGCACCTGAACACTGAAGCTTTCTTT. The chain is built from TRBV14 and TRBJ1-1; D not resolved. Germline CDR1 and CDR2: SGHDN and FVKESK. The length of the CDR3 is 13 residues. Trimming left V 4 bases short and J 0 bases short, with 6 bases between.

Concerning this clone itself: Other nucleotide sequences from this sample produce the same CDR3. The V and J genes are TRBV5-1 and TRBJ2-3; D gene unclear. CDR3 length equals 14 residues. Deletions cut 0 bases from V and 3 bases from J, with 8 bases between. Germline V gives CDR1 SGHRS, CDR2 YFSETQ. This CDR3 is CASSLGTATDTQYF. DNA for the CDR3: TGCGCCAGCAGCTTGGGAACAGCTACAGATACGCAGTATTTT.

This chain connects TRBV14 to TRBJ1-2; 9 positions agree with TRBD1. Germline V gene data show CDR1 as SGHDN and CDR2 as FVKESK. V was clipped by 0 bases and J by 8 bases; unmatched bases: 7. The CDR3 sequence is 15 residues long. CDR3 loop: CASSQEIQGAEGYTF. The CDR3 nucleotides read TGTGCCAGCAGCCAAGAAATACAGGGGGCGGAGGGCTACACCTTC.

V gene TRBV9 combines with J gene TRBJ1-1; TRBD1 matches at 8 bases. V trimming: 4 bases; J trimming: 5 bases; junction bases outside the gene matches: 4. From germline, CDR1 is SGDLS and CDR2 YYNGEE. This CDR3 spans 13 amino acids. The CDR3 region is CASSPTGATEAFF. The CDR3 DNA reads TGTGCCAGCAGCCCGACAGGGGCGACTGAAGCTTTCTTT. Full variable domain (rest looked up from reference TRBV9 and TRBJ1-1): DSGVTQTPKHLITATGQRVTLRCSPRSGDLSVYWYQQSLDQGLQFLIQYYNGEERAKGNILERFSAQQFPDLHSELNLSSLELGDSALYFCASSPTGATEAFFGQGTRLTVV.

The chain is built from TRBV7-6 and TRBJ2-1; possibly TRBD2 for D (6 bases). CDR3 length equals 13 residues. Germline CDR1 SGHVS, CDR2 FNYEAQ. V dropped 0 bases and J dropped 13 bases, with 13 bases sitting between them. The CDR3 coding sequence is TGTGCCAGCAGCTTAGCGGAGGGGAGTAATCAGTTCTTC. It specifies CASSLAEGSNQFF. Complete variable domain (other parts from reference TRBV7-6 and TRBJ2-1): GAGVSQSPRYKVTKRGQDVALRCDPISGHVSLYWYRQALGQGPEFLTYFNYEAQQDKSGLPNDRFSAERPEGSISTLTIQRTEQRDSAMYRCASSLAEGSNQFFGPGTRLTVL.

The chain uses TRBV19 and TRBJ1-5, with 7 bases aligning to TRBD1. CDR3 length equals 15 residues. The V and J ends lost 7 bases and 6 bases, in that order; junction bases with no gene match: 12. The germline gives CDR1 LNHDA, CDR2 SQIVND (reference sequence). The CDR3, as DNA: TGTGCCAGTACCGCGGACAGGTCTATTGCTCAGCCCCAGCATTTT. It translates to CASTADRSIAQPQHF. Full variable domain (missing parts from reference TRBV19 and TRBJ1-5): DGGITQSPKYLFRKEGQNVTLSCEQNLNHDAMYWYRQDPGQGLRLIYYSQIVNDFQKGDIAEGYSVSREKKESFPLTVTSAQKNPTAFYLCASTADRSIAQPQHFGDGTRLSIL.

This chain joins TRBV13 and TRBJ2-3; the D is unclear. The germline V gene encodes CDR1 PRHDT and CDR2 FYEKMQ (reference sequence). The CDR3 has 14 amino acids. Trimming pared 5 bases from V and 1 base from J, leaving 10 bases between. CDR3 in amino acids: CASSPRPRTDTQYF. As DNA, the CDR3 is TGTGCCAGCAGCCCTCGACCCCGCACAGATACGCAGTATTTT.

The CDR3 sequence is CASSPRTGVEKLFF. CDR3 nucleotide sequence: TGTGCCAGCAGCCCACGGACAGGGGTCGAAAAACTGTTTTTT. The chain recombines TRBV9 with TRBJ1-4, with 9 bases identical to TRBD1. Germline values: CDR1 SGDLS, CDR2 YYNGEE. J lost 8 bases, V lost 4 bases, and 6 bases had no gene match. The CDR3 is 14 residues long.

The chain links TRBV6-5 to TRBJ2-7; TRBD1 matches at 7 bases. CDR3 length equals 12 residues. J gave up 4 bases and V 5 bases, and 2 bases lay outside the gene matches. Germline lookup yields CDR1 MNHEY and CDR2 SVGAGI. This CDR3 is CASSRQGYEQYF. The CDR3 bases are TGTGCCAGCAGTCGACAGGGTTACGAGCAGTACTTC.

The chain employs TRBV5-1 and TRBJ1-1; 7 bases fit TRBD1. V lost 3 bases to trimming and J lost 2 bases; unmatched junction nucleotides: 4. This CDR3 is built from 14 residues. CDR1 and CDR2 (germline): SGHRS, YFSETQ. CDR3 nucleotides: TGCGCCAGCAGCTCCGGACAGGCAAACACTGAAGCTTTCTTT. It codes for CASSSGQANTEAFF.

The V call is TRBV11-3, the J call TRBJ2-5, with D unresolved. CDR3 size: 15 residues. V lost 6 bases and J lost 3, with 17 bases in between. Germline CDR1 is SGHNT and CDR2 is YENEEA. The CDR3 region has the DNA TGTGCCAGCAGGAGAGAGCCAACCAAAAAAGAGACCCAGTACTTC. It encodes CASRREPTKKETQYF.

The V gene is TRBV6-6, the J gene TRBJ1-2; 9 positions match TRBD1. This CDR3 is 15 amino acids long. After removal of 5 bases from V and 6 bases from J, the junction contained 10 bases not matched to a gene. The germline V gene encodes CDR1 MNHNY and CDR2 SVGAGI (reference sequence). CDR3 in amino acids: CASSPLDRGEHGYTF. CDR3 nucleotide sequence: TGTGCCAGCAGTCCCTTGGACAGGGGTGAACATGGCTACACCTTC.

The chain links TRBV4-3 to TRBJ2-1; no firm D call. Germline V gene data show CDR1 as LGHNA and CDR2 as YSLEER. Trimming shortened V by 1 base and J by 4 bases, and 8 bases separated the two germline ends. The CDR3 totals 14 residues. CDR3 sequence reads: CASSQGADYNEQFF. The DNA for the CDR3 is TGCGCCAGCAGCCAAGGGGCAGATTACAATGAGCAGTTCTTC.

The V gene is TRBV19, the J gene TRBJ2-2, with 7 bases aligning to TRBD2. This CDR3 region has 16 residues. CDR1 and CDR2 (germline): LNHDA, SQIVND (reference sequence). J gave up 1 base and V 5 bases, and 7 bases lay outside the gene matches. The CDR3 region is CASSARGRGNTGELFF. The CDR3 coding sequence is TGTGCCAGTAGTGCCCGAGGGAGGGGGAACACCGGGGAGCTGTTTTTT.

The gene calls are TRBV2 and TRBJ1-1; D remains unclear. The CDR3 is 14 residues long. V lost 7 bases to trimming and J lost 1 base, with 13 bases between them. Germline-derived CDR1 and CDR2 are SNHLY and FYNNEI. CDR3 sequence: CASTPINGNTEAFF. The CDR3 DNA sequence: TGTGCCAGCACCCCCATCAACGGGAACACTGAAGCTTTCTTT. The whole variable domain, filled in from reference TRBV2 and TRBJ1-1, reads EPEVTQTPSHQVTQMGQEVILRCVPISNHLYFYWYRQILGQKVEFLVSFYNNEISEKSEIFDDQFSVERPDGSNFTLKIRSTKLEDSAMYFCASTPINGNTEAFFGQGTRLTVV.